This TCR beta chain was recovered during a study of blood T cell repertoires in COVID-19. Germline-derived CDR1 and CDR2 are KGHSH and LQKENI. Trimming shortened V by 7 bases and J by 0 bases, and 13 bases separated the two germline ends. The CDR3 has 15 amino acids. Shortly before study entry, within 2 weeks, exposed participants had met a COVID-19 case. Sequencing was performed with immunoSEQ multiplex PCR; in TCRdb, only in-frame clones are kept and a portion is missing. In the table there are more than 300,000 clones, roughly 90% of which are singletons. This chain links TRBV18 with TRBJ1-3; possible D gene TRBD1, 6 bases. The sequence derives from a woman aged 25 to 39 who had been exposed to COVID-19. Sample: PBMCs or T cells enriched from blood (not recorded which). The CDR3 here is CASLPGHHSGNTIYF. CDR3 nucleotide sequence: TGTGCCAGCTTACCGGGACACCACTCTGGAAACACCATATATTTT.